These 30 T cell receptor beta chains share one sample of origin, sequenced in a study of OX40 agonist ivuxolimab in advanced cancers. Method: immunoSEQ multiplex PCR; TCRdb's copy keeps in-frame clones and lacks some. The sample shows tens of thousands of clones, roughly nine tenths of them seen only once. The sample in question was CD4+ or CD8+ T cells sorted from blood, obtained in a trial of the OX40 agonist ivuxolimab. These receptors were taken from an adult with an advanced solid tumor such as melanoma, head and neck, liver or kidney cancer.

The gene calls are TRBV11-2 and TRBJ2-2; the match to TRBD2 covers 9 bases. Trimming at V came to 3 bases and at J to 4 bases, leaving 3 bases not matched to a gene. CDR1 and CDR2 from the germline V gene are SGHAT and FQNNGV. The CDR3 is 15 amino acids. In DNA form, the CDR3 reads TGTGCCAGCAGCTTTCTAGCGGGACCCACCGGGGAGCTGTTTTTT. It encodes CASSFLAGPTGELFF.

The gene calls are TRBV10-3 and TRBJ1-2, with 10 bases identical to TRBD1. The V segment lost 3 bases and the J segment 0 bases; nucleotides outside the gene matches: 19. The CDR3 has 21 amino acids. CDR1 is ENHRY, CDR2 SYGVKD, per germline. This chain's CDR3 is CAISDRHQGTGASPANYGYTF. CDR3 nucleotide sequence: TGTGCCATCAGTGATCGACATCAGGGGACAGGGGCCTCTCCAGCTAACTATGGCTACACCTTC.

The chain combines TRBV4-3 with TRBJ1-4; D call uncertain. V was cut by 4 bases and J by 5 bases, with 14 bases left in between. Germline V lookup: CDR1 LGHNA, CDR2 YSLEER. There are 15 residues in the CDR3. CDR3 in amino acids: CASSPVTEWNEKLFF. In DNA, the CDR3 is TGCGCCAGCAGCCCCGTGACGGAATGGAATGAAAAACTGTTTTTT.

The V gene is TRBV28, the J gene TRBJ2-1, with TRBD1 as a possible D gene (6 bases). In germline, CDR1 is MDHEN, CDR2 SYDVKM. The V and J ends lost 8 bases and 7 bases respectively, with 21 bases between them. CDR3 size: 15 residues. CDR3 sequence reads: CASQTEGGSGNEQFF. The CDR3 region has the DNA TGTGCCAGCCAGACCGAAGGGGGTTCTGGGAATGAGCAGTTCTTC.

The V call is TRBV5-5, the J call TRBJ2-3; D is perhaps TRBD2 (6 bases). Germline V gene sequence: CDR1 SGHKS, CDR2 YYEKEE (reference sequence). This CDR3 region has 14 residues. V was shortened by 4 bases and J by 3 bases, with 12 bases between the two germline ends. The CDR3 nucleotides are TGTGCCAGCAGCCTAAACGGGGGTACAGATACGCAGTATTTT. It translates to CASSLNGGTDTQYF.

The chain employs TRBV28 and TRBJ1-6, with 12 bases aligning to TRBD1. This CDR3 has 15 residues. Germline CDR1 reads MDHEN; CDR2 reads SYDVKM. With V trimmed by 4 bases and J by 10 bases, 5 bases remained unmatched. CDR3 DNA sequence: TGTGCCAGCAGTTCCGGGACAGGGGGCTGGTCACCCCTCCACTTT. Amino acids: CASSSGTGGWSPLHF.

The chain employs TRBV10-3 and TRBJ2-3, with D hard to call. The length of the CDR3 is 15 residues. Between the trimmed V and J ends, which lost 3 bases and 0 bases, there was a span of 10 bases. Germline CDR1 ENHRY, CDR2 SYGVKD. CDR3 region: CAISDGSTSTDTQYF. In DNA, the CDR3 is TGTGCCATCAGTGATGGCAGCACTAGCACAGATACGCAGTATTTT.

V gene TRBV18 combines with J gene TRBJ1-4, with D maybe TRBD1 (5 bases). The CDR3 is 14 residues long. The V end lost 3 bases, the J end lost 8 bases, and 13 bases lay between the germline ends. Per germline, CDR1 KGHSH and CDR2 LQKENI. In DNA, the CDR3 is TGTGCCAGCTCACCGAGGAGGGGAGCCGAAAAACTGTTTTTT. Protein product: CASSPRRGAEKLFF.

The CDR3 DNA reads as TGTGCCAGCAGTTTATTTGAGAACACCGGGGAGCTGTTTTTT. Residues: CASSLFENTGELFF. The chain carries TRBV28 and TRBJ2-2; D is unclear. CDR3 length equals 14 residues. The germline V gene encodes CDR1 MDHEN and CDR2 SYDVKM. V lost 1 base to trimming and J lost 1 base, with 4 bases between them.

This clone was seen only once. The chain links TRBV28 to TRBJ2-7; 10 nucleotides line up with TRBD1. V shed 5 bases, J shed 0 bases, and the junction held 4 bases outside the gene matches. Germline CDR1 is MDHEN and CDR2 is SYDVKM. The CDR3 is 15 amino acids. CDR3 nucleotides: TGTGCCAGCAGTCCGTGGACAGGGGGCTCCTACGAGCAGTACTTC. Amino acids: CASSPWTGGSYEQYF.

This sequence joins TRBV2 and TRBJ2-7; 10 nucleotides align to TRBD1. The CDR3 runs 16 residues. Looked up from germline, CDR1 is SNHLY and CDR2 is FYNNEI. With V trimmed by 4 bases and J by 4 bases, 10 bases remained unmatched. CDR3 protein: CASSAAGTGDMYEQYF. As DNA, the CDR3 is TGTGCCAGCAGTGCCGCCGGGACAGGGGATATGTACGAGCAGTACTTC.

The chain uses TRBV4-2 and TRBJ2-1; possible D gene TRBD1, 6 bases. The CDR3 length is 17 residues. V dropped 4 bases and J dropped 10 bases, with 26 bases sitting between them. Germline V gene data show CDR1 as LGHNA and CDR2 as YNFKEQ. CDR3: CASSLIRTEGVDREQFF. The CDR3 DNA is TGTGCCAGCAGCCTTATAAGGACAGAAGGGGTGGATCGGGAGCAGTTCTTC.

This clone has just a few counts. This rearrangement joins TRBV7-9 to TRBJ1-1, with TRBD1 matching 7 bases. This CDR3 contains 14 residues. J gave up 1 base and V 5 bases, and 4 bases lay outside the gene matches. CDR1 is SEHNR, CDR2 FQNEAQ, per germline (reference sequence). CDR3 protein: CASSRTGTNTEAFF. In DNA form, the CDR3 reads TGTGCCAGCAGCAGGACAGGAACGAACACTGAAGCTTTCTTT.

This clone has a handful of counts. The chain joins TRBV2 to TRBJ1-2, with TRBD1 identical over 8 bases. Germline V lookup: CDR1 SNHLY, CDR2 FYNNEI. The CDR3 runs to 14 residues. Unmatched junction bases numbered 4, after V lost 3 bases and J lost 4 bases. The CDR3 sequence: CASSDQGAVYGYTF. Here the CDR3 DNA reads TGTGCCAGCAGTGACCAGGGGGCGGTCTATGGCTACACCTTC.

This clone occurred once. This chain connects TRBV25-1 to TRBJ2-1; D ambiguous. Trimming took off 2 bases at V and 6 bases at J, with 14 bases between the two ends. CDR3 length: 15 residues. CDR1 is MGHDK and CDR2 is SYGVNS in the germline V gene. Here the CDR3 DNA reads TGTGCCAGCAGTGAAACCACTATTGCTCTCAATGAGCAGTTCTTC. Protein product: CASSETTIALNEQFF. The full variable domain, with the rest looked up from reference TRBV25-1 and TRBJ2-1, is EADIYQTPRYLVIGTGKKITLECSQTMGHDKMYWYQQDPGMELHLIHYSYGVNSTEKGDLSSESTVSRIRTEHFPLTLESARPSHTSQYLCASSETTIALNEQFFGPGTRLTVL.

The V call is TRBV6-1, the J call TRBJ1-6; TRBD1 matches at 9 bases. After removal of 6 bases from V and 6 bases from J, the junction contained 3 bases not matched to a gene. Germline V gene sequence: CDR1 MNHNS, CDR2 SASEGT. The CDR3 length is 14 residues. CDR3 nucleotides: TGTGCCAGCAGGACAGGGGGATCTAATTCACCCCTCCACTTT. Translating it yields CASRTGGSNSPLHF.

The chain recombines TRBV19 with TRBJ2-3; 12 bases are a match to TRBD2. The trim removed 5 bases at V and 4 bases at J, leaving 7 bases unmatched. In germline, CDR1 is LNHDA, CDR2 SQIVND (reference sequence). The CDR3 runs to 16 residues. In nucleotides, the CDR3 is TGTGCCAGTAGTCGACTAGCGGGAGCGGGCGCAGATACGCAGTATTTT. It translates to CASSRLAGAGADTQYF.

This CDR3 is CASSQDPLAGWETQYF. The DNA of the CDR3 is TGTGCCAGCAGCCAAGACCCGCTAGCGGGGTGGGAGACCCAGTACTTC. The chain joins TRBV4-2 to TRBJ2-5, with 9 bases identical to TRBD2. CDR1 is LGHNA, CDR2 YNFKEQ, per germline. This CDR3 spans 16 amino acids. V shed 0 bases and J 5 bases; nucleotides not matched to a gene: 7.

V and J are TRBV18 and TRBJ2-1; D may correspond to TRBD1 or TRBD2 (5 bases each). Trimming removed 8 bases at V and 4 bases at J, with 15 bases between. CDR1 is KGHSH and CDR2 is LQKENI in the germline V gene. This CDR3 comprises 14 residues. CDR3 in DNA: TGTGCCAGCCTGGAGCAGGGAGATTACAATGAGCAGTTCTTC. It is translated as CASLEQGDYNEQFF.

The CDR3 DNA follows: TGTGCCAGCAGCTTGTCCCTAACAGGGGGATCGAACTATGGCTACACCTTC. Residues: CASSLSLTGGSNYGYTF. V and J are TRBV7-9 and TRBJ1-2, with 8 positions matching TRBD1. CDR3 size: 17 residues. In germline, CDR1 is SEHNR, CDR2 FQNEAQ (reference sequence). With 3 bases clipped from V and 2 bases from J, the junction kept 11 bases outside the gene matches.

The chain joins TRBV10-3 to TRBJ2-3; the D gene is possibly TRBD1 (5 bases). The CDR3 is 13 residues long. V was clipped by 8 bases and J by 6 bases, with 15 bases between them. Germline V CDR1 and CDR2: ENHRY, SYGVKD. The CDR3 nucleotides are TGTGCCATCTCACAGGCGGAAGGGGATACGCAGTATTTT. This codes for CAISQAEGDTQYF.

As DNA, the CDR3 is TGTGCCAGCAGTCACGGGGGCCGGGGTTCACCCCTCCACTTT. It codes for CASSHGGRGSPLHF. This chain uses TRBV5-8 with TRBJ1-6; D might be TRBD1 (6 bases). V was clipped by 5 bases and J by 9 bases, with 15 bases between them. There are 14 residues in the CDR3. Germline CDR1 is SGHTS and CDR2 is YDEGEE.

The rearrangement uses TRBV6-1 and TRBJ1-1; 10 bases line up with TRBD1. Germline V gives CDR1 MNHNS, CDR2 SASEGT. The V gene end was trimmed by 6 bases and the J gene end by 5 bases; junction bases not matched to a gene: 6. The CDR3 spans 14 residues. The CDR3 spells CASSRDRGPTEAFF. The CDR3 DNA is TGTGCCAGCAGCCGAGACAGGGGGCCTACTGAAGCTTTCTTT.

This sequence joins TRBV10-2 and TRBJ2-3, with TRBD2 identical over 8 bases. Germline values: CDR1 WSHSY, CDR2 SAAADI. This CDR3 comprises 15 residues. J lost 2 bases, V lost 8 bases, and 9 bases had no gene match. The CDR3 DNA sequence: TGCGCCAGCCGCCTCGAGCGGGGGATCACAGATACGCAGTATTTT. Its translation: CASRLERGITDTQYF.

V and J are TRBV9 and TRBJ2-3; D remains ambiguous. The germline V gene encodes CDR1 SGDLS and CDR2 YYNGEE. V dropped 4 bases and J dropped 2 bases, with 11 bases sitting between them. CDR3 size: 14 residues. CDR3 amino acids: CASSPRPFTDTQYF. DNA for the CDR3: TGTGCCAGCAGCCCGCGGCCCTTCACAGATACGCAGTATTTT.

A word on this clone: One end of the junction fails to match germline, which may point to a read error. The V and J genes are TRBV10-3 and TRBJ1-1, with 10 positions matching TRBD1. CDR3 size: 15 residues. CDR1 and CDR2 (germline): ENHRY, SYGVKD. CDR3 DNA sequence: TGTGCCAGCAGTTACACTTGGACAGGGGGCACTGAAGCTTTCTTT. The encoded protein is CASSYTWTGGTEAFF.

The chain links TRBV30 to TRBJ2-7; 7 bases fit TRBD1. V lost 3 bases to trimming and J lost 0 bases; unmatched junction nucleotides: 2. Per germline, CDR1 GTSNPN and CDR2 SVGIG (reference sequence). This CDR3 is built from 13 residues. The CDR3 DNA sequence: TGTGCCTGGAGGGGGACAGCCTCCTACGAGCAGTACTTC. As protein: CAWRGTASYEQYF.

Concerning this clone: One junction end disagrees with the germline gene, perhaps due to a read error. The CDR3 DNA is TGTGCCAGCAGTTACTACAGGGAGGAGACCCGGTACTTC. It is translated as CASSYYREETRYF. The chain is built from TRBV6-5 and TRBJ2-5; tentatively, D is TRBD1 or TRBD2 (6 bases each). Germline CDR1 MNHEY, CDR2 SVGAGI. The CDR3 length is 13 residues.

This clone was detected a few times. V gene TRBV27 combines with J gene TRBJ2-1, with a weak D call TRBD1 (5 bases). V was shortened by 3 bases and J by 8 bases, with 5 bases between the two germline ends. The CDR3 is made up of 11 amino acids. Germline CDR1 reads MNHEY; CDR2 reads SMNVEV (reference sequence). CDR3 coding DNA: TGTGCCAGCAGTTTGGGGCATGAGCAGTTCTTC. This sequence encodes CASSLGHEQFF.

The chain is built from TRBV6-5 and TRBJ2-1; 7 bases agree with TRBD1. Trimming cost V 4 bases and J 4 bases; bases outside gene matches: 10. The CDR3 is 16 amino acids. The germline CDR1 and CDR2 sequences are MNHEY and SVGAGI. CDR3 in amino acids: CASSFHRDRVYNEQFF. CDR3 DNA: TGTGCCAGCAGTTTTCACCGGGACAGAGTTTACAATGAGCAGTTCTTC.